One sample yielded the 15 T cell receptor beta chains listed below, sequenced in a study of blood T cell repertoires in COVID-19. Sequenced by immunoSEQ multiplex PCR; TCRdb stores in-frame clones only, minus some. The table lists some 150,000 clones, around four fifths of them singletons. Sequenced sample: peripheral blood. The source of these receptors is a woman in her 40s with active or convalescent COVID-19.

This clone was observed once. CDR3 in DNA: TGCGCCAGCAGATCTATGAAGACAGGGGGGCTAATAGAAAAACTGTTTTTT. This gives the protein CASRSMKTGGLIEKLFF. J is TRBJ1-4 and V is TRBV5-1, with 9 bases that match TRBD1. CDR3 length: 17 amino acids. Germline CDR1 and CDR2: SGHRS and YFSETQ. V gave up 5 bases and J gave up 8 bases; unmatched junction bases: 16.

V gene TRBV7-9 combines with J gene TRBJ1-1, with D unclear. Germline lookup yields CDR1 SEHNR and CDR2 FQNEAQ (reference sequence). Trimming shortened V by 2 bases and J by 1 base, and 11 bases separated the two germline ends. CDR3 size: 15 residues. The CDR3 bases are TGTGCCAGCAGCTTATATGGGAGTGGGAACACTGAAGCTTTCTTT. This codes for CASSLYGSGNTEAFF.

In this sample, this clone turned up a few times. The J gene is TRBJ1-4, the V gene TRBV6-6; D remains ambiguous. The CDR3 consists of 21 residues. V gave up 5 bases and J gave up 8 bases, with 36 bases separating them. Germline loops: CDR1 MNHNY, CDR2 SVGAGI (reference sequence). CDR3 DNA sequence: TGTGCCAGCAGTCAACGAACGACCGGAGGGTCGAGAGGGAGGAAATTAGAAAAACTGTTTTTT. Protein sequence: CASSQRTTGGSRGRKLEKLFF.

CDR3 amino acids: CASSQATSGPYEQYF. The CDR3 bases are TGTGCCAGCAGCCAAGCAACTAGCGGGCCCTACGAGCAGTACTTC. The V and J genes are TRBV3-1 (or the pseudogene TRBV3-2) and TRBJ2-7; 9 nucleotides match TRBD2. With 1 base clipped from V and 2 bases from J, the junction kept 3 bases outside the gene matches. This CDR3 comprises 15 residues. Germline V gives CDR1 LGHDT, CDR2 YNNKEL (reference sequence).

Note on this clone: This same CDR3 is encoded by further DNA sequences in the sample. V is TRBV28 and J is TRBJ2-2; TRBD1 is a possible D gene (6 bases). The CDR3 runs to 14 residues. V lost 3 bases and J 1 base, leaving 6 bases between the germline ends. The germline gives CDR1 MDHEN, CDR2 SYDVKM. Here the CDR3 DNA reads TGTGCCAGCAGTTTGACAGGGAACACCGGGGAGCTGTTTTTT. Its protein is CASSLTGNTGELFF.

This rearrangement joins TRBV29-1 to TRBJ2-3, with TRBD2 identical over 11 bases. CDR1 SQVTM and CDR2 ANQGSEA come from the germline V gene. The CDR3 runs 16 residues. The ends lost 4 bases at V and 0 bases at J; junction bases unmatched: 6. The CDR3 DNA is TGCAGCGTTGGGCCGACTAGCGGGGCAAGCACAGATACGCAGTATTTT. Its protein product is CSVGPTSGASTDTQYF.

The chain's CDR3 is CSVIHPFARGYGYTF. For the CDR3, the DNA is TGCAGCGTTATTCACCCCTTCGCCAGGGGCTATGGCTACACCTTC. The chain has TRBV29-1 and TRBJ1-2, with D possibly matching TRBD1 (6 bases). The CDR3 is 15 residues long. The germline gives CDR1 SQVTM, CDR2 ANQGSEA. Trimming cost V 5 bases and J 4 bases, with 20 bases left between them.

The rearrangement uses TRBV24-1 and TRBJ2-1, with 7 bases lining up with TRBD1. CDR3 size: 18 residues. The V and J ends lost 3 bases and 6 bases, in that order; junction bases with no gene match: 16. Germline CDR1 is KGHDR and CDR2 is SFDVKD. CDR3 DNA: TGTGCCACCAGTGATAAGGATCCGGGACAGAAAAATATCAATGAGCAGTTCTTC. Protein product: CATSDKDPGQKNINEQFF.

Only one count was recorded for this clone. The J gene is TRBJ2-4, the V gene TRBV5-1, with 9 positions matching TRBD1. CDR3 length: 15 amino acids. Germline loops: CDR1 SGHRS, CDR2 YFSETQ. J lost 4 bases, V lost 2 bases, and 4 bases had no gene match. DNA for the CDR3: TGCGCCAGCAGCTTCGTAGGGACAGGGAAAAACATTCAGTACTTC. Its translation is CASSFVGTGKNIQYF.

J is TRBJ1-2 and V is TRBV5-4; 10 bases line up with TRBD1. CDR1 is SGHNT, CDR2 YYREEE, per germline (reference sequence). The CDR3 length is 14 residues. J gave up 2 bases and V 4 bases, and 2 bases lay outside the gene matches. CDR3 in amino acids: CASSLGQGNYGYTF. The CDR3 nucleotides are TGTGCCAGCAGCCTGGGACAGGGGAACTATGGCTACACCTTC. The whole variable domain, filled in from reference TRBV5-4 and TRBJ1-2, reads ETGVTQSPTHLIKTRGQQVTLRCSSQSGHNTVSWYQQALGQGPQFIFQYYREEENGRGNFPPRFSGLQFPNYSSELNVNALELDDSALYLCASSLGQGNYGYTFGSGTRLTVV.

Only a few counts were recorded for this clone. The CDR3 DNA reads as TGTGCCAGCAGCCAAGGGACAGGGGCCCTAAGGGGGCAAGAGACCCAGTACTTC. Its translation is CASSQGTGALRGQETQYF. The chain links TRBV3-1 (or the pseudogene TRBV3-2) to TRBJ2-5; 9 bases are shared with TRBD1. V dropped 1 base and J dropped 2; count of bases not matched to a gene: 11. This CDR3 comprises 18 residues. Germline loops: CDR1 LGHDT, CDR2 YNNKEL (reference sequence).

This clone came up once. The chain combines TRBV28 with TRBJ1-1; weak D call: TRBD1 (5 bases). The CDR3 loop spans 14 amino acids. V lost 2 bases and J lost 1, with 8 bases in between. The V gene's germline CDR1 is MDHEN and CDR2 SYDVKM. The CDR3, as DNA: TGTGCCAGCAGTTTAGGGGGGGAGAACACTGAAGCTTTCTTT. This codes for CASSLGGENTEAFF.

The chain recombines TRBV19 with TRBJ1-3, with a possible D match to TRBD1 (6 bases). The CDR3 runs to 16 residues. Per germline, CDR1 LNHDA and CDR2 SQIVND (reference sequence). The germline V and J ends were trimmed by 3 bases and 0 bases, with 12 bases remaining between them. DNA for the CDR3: TGTGCCAGTAGTATGGGACACTTCTTCTCTGGAAACACCATATATTTT. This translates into CASSMGHFFSGNTIYF. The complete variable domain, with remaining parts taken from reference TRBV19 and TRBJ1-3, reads DGGITQSPKYLFRKEGQNVTLSCEQNLNHDAMYWYRQDPGQGLRLIYYSQIVNDFQKGDIAEGYSVSREKKESFPLTVTSAQKNPTAFYLCASSMGHFFSGNTIYFGEGSWLTVV.

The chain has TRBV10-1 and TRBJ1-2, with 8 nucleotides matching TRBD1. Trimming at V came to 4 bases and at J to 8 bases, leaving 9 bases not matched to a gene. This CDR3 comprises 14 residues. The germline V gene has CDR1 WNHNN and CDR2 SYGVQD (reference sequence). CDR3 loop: CASSAAGGVQGYTF. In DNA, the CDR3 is TGCGCCAGCAGTGCCGCAGGGGGCGTACAGGGCTACACCTTC.

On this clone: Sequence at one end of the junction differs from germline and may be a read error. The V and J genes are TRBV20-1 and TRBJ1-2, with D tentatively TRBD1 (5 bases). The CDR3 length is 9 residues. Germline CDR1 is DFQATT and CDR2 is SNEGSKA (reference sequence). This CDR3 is CSPGYRQPF. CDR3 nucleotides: TGCTCCCCAGGGTATAGGCAACCCTTC.